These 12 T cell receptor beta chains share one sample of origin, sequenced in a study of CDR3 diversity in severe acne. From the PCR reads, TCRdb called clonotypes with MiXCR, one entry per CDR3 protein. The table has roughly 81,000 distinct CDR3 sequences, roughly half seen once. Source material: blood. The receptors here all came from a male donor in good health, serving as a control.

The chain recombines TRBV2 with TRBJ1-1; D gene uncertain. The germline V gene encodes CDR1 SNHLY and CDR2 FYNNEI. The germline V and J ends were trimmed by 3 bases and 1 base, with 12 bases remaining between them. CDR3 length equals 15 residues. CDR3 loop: CASSDKLLGNTEAFF. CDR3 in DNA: TGTGCCAGCAGTGATAAGCTTCTGGGGAACACTGAAGCTTTCTTT.

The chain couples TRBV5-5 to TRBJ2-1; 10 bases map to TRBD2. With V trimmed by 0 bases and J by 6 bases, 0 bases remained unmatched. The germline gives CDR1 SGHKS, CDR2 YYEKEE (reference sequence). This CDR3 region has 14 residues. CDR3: CASSLGLAGNEQFF. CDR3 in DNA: TGTGCCAGCAGCTTGGGACTAGCGGGCAATGAGCAGTTCTTC. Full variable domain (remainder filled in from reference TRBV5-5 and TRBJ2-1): DAGVTQSPTHLIKTRGQQVTLRCSPISGHKSVSWYQQVLGQGPQFIFQYYEKEERGRGNFPDRFSARQFPNYSSELNVNALLLGDSALYLCASSLGLAGNEQFFGPGTRLTVL.

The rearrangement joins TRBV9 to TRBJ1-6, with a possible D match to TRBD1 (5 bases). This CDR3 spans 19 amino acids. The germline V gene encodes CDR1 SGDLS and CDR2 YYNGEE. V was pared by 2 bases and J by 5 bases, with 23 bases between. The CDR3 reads CASSVRALTGTENNSPLHF. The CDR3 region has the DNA TGTGCCAGCAGCGTGAGGGCCCTGACCGGGACGGAGAATAATTCACCCCTCCACTTT.

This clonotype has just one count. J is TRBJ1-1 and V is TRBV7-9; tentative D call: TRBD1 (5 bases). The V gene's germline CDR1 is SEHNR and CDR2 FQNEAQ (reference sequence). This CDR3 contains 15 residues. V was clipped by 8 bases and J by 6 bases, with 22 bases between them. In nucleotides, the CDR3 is TGTGCCAGCTCACCTCTCGCAGGGAGGAGCGCTGAAGCTTTCTTT. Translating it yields CASSPLAGRSAEAFF.

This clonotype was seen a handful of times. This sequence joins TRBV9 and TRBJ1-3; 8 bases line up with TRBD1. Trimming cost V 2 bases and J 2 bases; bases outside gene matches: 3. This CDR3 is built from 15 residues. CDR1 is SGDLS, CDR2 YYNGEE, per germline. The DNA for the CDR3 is TGTGCCAGCAGCGTGGGACAGGAGACTGGAAACACCATATATTTT. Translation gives CASSVGQETGNTIYF.

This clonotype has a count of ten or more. In DNA, the CDR3 is TGCAGCGTTGCGGGACTGACTAATGAAAAACTGTTTTTT. It codes for CSVAGLTNEKLFF. The chain uses TRBV29-1 and TRBJ1-4, with a weak D call TRBD1 (5 bases). This CDR3 spans 13 amino acids. The germline V gene has CDR1 SQVTM and CDR2 ANQGSEA. Trimming pared 4 bases from V and 2 bases from J, leaving 8 bases between.

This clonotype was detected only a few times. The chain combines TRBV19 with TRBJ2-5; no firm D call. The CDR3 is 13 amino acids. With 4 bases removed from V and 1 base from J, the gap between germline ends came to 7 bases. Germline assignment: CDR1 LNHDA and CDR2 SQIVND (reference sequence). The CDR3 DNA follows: TGTGCCAGTAGTAGGGCAGTCCAAGAGACCCAGTACTTC. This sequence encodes CASSRAVQETQYF.

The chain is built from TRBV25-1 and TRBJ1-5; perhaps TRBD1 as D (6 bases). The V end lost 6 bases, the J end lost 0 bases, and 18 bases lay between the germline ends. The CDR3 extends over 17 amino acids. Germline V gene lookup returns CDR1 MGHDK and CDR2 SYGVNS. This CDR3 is CASSTEFGGDSNQPQHF. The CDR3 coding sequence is TGTGCCAGCAGCACAGAATTTGGGGGCGATAGCAATCAGCCCCAGCATTTT.

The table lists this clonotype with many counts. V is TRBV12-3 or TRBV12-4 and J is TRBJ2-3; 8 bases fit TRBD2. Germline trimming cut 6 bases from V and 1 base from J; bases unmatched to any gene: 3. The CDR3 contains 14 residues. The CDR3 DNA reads TGTGCCAGCAGGCGGGGGGTGGGCACAGATACGCAGTATTTT. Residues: CASRRGVGTDTQYF.

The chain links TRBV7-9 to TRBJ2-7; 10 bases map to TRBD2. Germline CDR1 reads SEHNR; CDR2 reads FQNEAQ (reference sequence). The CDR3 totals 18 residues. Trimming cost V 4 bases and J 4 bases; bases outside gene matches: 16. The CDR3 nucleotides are TGTGCCAGCAGCTCCTCGGCTAGCGGGAGAAAACGGGGGTACGAGCAGTACTTC. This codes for CASSSSASGRKRGYEQYF.

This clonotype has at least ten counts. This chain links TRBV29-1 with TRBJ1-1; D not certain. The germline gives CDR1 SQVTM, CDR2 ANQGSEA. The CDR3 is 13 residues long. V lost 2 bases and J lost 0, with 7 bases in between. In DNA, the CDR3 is TGCAGCGTTGAACGACCTTTGAACACTGAAGCTTTCTTT. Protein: CSVERPLNTEAFF.

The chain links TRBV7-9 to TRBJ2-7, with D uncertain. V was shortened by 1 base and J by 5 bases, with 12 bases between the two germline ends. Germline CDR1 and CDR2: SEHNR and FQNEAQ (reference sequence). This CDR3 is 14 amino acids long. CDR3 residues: CASSLEFSEDEQYF. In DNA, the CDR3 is TGTGCCAGCAGCTTAGAGTTTTCTGAGGACGAGCAGTACTTC.